The 17 T cell receptor beta chains listed next were all sequenced from one sample in a study of cytomegalovirus exposure and HLA in healthy donors. PCR involved 60 Vbeta and 13 Jbeta primers. The repertoire was sequenced with immunoSEQ multiplex PCR; TCRdb's copy has only in-frame clones and lacks some. The sample holds roughly 200,000 clones, about three quarters seen once. Sequencing used PBMCs. The receptors stem from a woman in her fifties or sixties in good health and CMV-seropositive.

The V call is TRBV5-6, the J call TRBJ1-1; unclear D gene. Trimming took 0 bases from V and 4 from J, leaving 13 bases between them. The CDR3 consists of 15 residues. Germline V CDR1 and CDR2: SGHDT, YYEEEE. The CDR3 spells CASSLGGPGITEAFF. CDR3 sequence (DNA): TGTGCCAGCAGCTTGGGAGGGCCGGGGATCACTGAAGCTTTCTTT.

The V gene is TRBV5-1, the J gene TRBJ2-5; D gene ambiguous. The germline CDR1 and CDR2 sequences are SGHRS and YFSETQ. With 0 bases removed from V and 3 bases from J, the gap between germline ends came to 12 bases. The CDR3 is made up of 15 amino acids. The CDR3 protein is CASSLALSTEETQYF. In nucleotides, the CDR3 is TGCGCCAGCAGCTTGGCGTTGTCCACAGAAGAGACCCAGTACTTC. Based on the CDR3 plus reference TRBV5-1 and TRBJ2-5, the full variable domain is KAGVTQTPRYLIKTRGQQVTLSCSPISGHRSVSWYQQTPGQGLQFLFEYFSETQRNKGNFPGRFSGRQFSNSRSEMNVSTLELGDSALYLCASSLALSTEETQYFGPGTRLLVL.

The chain is built from TRBV5-1 and TRBJ1-1, with TRBD1 matching 8 bases. This CDR3 contains 14 residues. Trimming removed 5 bases from V and 3 bases from J; junction bases left unmatched: 6. The germline V gene has CDR1 SGHRS and CDR2 YFSETQ. In DNA, the CDR3 is TGCGCCAGCAGGCCAGGGGGCGCAGACACTGAAGCTTTCTTT. Amino acid sequence: CASRPGGADTEAFF.

This sequence joins TRBV6-5 and TRBJ2-5; 7 bases are shared with TRBD1. The CDR3 contains 13 residues. Losses at the gene ends were 7 bases for V and 5 bases for J; bases not matched to a gene: 7. Germline V gene lookup returns CDR1 MNHEY and CDR2 SVGAGI. This CDR3 is CASKRQGRETQYF. The CDR3, as DNA: TGTGCCAGCAAAAGACAGGGCCGGGAGACCCAGTACTTC.

The gene calls are TRBV28 and TRBJ1-1, with D uncertain. The CDR3 runs 12 residues. From germline, CDR1 is MDHEN and CDR2 SYDVKM. The V gene lost 6 bases and the J gene lost 2 bases, with 7 bases spanning the gap. CDR3 amino acids: CASSTTNTEAFF. CDR3 sequence (DNA): TGTGCCAGCAGCACGACTAACACTGAAGCTTTCTTT. The variable domain in full, completed from reference TRBV28 and TRBJ1-1, reads DVKVTQSSRYLVKRTGEKVFLECVQDMDHENMFWYRQDPGLGLRLIYFSYDVKMKEKGDIPEGYSVSREKKERFSLILESASTNQTSMYLCASSTTNTEAFFGQGTRLTVV.

The rearrangement uses TRBV6-1 and TRBJ1-1; D is uncertain. Trimming took off 1 base at V and 6 bases at J, with 9 bases between the two ends. From germline, CDR1 is MNHNS and CDR2 SASEGT. The CDR3 covers 13 residues. CDR3 DNA sequence: TGTGCCAGCAGTGAAGACGCGGAGTCTGAAGCTTTCTTT. This codes for CASSEDAESEAFF.

This chain uses TRBV4-3 with TRBJ2-2, with 8 positions matching TRBD2. CDR3 length equals 16 residues. J lost 6 bases, V lost 5 bases, and 11 bases had no gene match. Germline assignment: CDR1 LGHNA and CDR2 YSLEER. The CDR3 region has the DNA TGCGCCAGCAGCGAAGGGCGGGGGGTCACATCCGGGGAGCTGTTTTTT. Protein sequence: CASSEGRGVTSGELFF.

J is TRBJ2-5 and V is TRBV11-2; 9 bases align to TRBD1. The CDR3 consists of 14 residues. The junction had 6 bases not matched to a gene; V was cut back by 5 bases and J by 5 bases. Germline CDR1 and CDR2: SGHAT and FQNNGV. This CDR3 reads CASSRDRGWETQYF. The CDR3 coding sequence is TGTGCCAGCAGCCGCGACAGGGGGTGGGAGACCCAGTACTTC.

The chain is built from TRBV6-5 and TRBJ1-4; the D gene is possibly TRBD1 (5 bases). The V end was cut by 6 bases, the J end by 8 bases, with 13 bases between. The V gene's germline CDR1 is MNHEY and CDR2 SVGAGI. CDR3 length: 13 residues. The CDR3 spells CASRMGLLEKLFF. The CDR3 nucleotides read TGTGCCAGCAGGATGGGACTTTTGGAAAAACTGTTTTTT.

V gene TRBV6-1 combines with J gene TRBJ1-2, with 8 nucleotides matching TRBD1. CDR1 MNHNS and CDR2 SASEGT come from the germline V gene. Unmatched junction bases numbered 11, after V lost 8 bases and J lost 6 bases. The CDR3 runs 14 residues. In nucleotides, the CDR3 is TGTGCCAGCCGAGTATCCCAGGGGGCCCATGGCTACACCTTC. Encoded protein: CASRVSQGAHGYTF.

J is TRBJ2-1 and V is TRBV29-1; tentatively, D is TRBD1 (6 bases). This CDR3 is 12 amino acids long. Deletions cut 4 bases from V and 7 bases from J, with 11 bases between. Germline CDR1 reads SQVTM; CDR2 reads ANQGSEA. Here the CDR3 reads CSVVSRGNEQFF. The CDR3 bases are TGCAGCGTTGTGAGTAGGGGGAATGAGCAGTTCTTC.

This chain links TRBV27 with TRBJ2-7; 13 nucleotides match TRBD2. With 8 bases clipped from V and 6 bases from J, the junction kept 4 bases outside the gene matches. Germline-derived CDR1 and CDR2 are MNHEY and SMNVEV (reference sequence). The CDR3 spans 13 residues. CDR3 loop: CASRTSGSFEQYF. The CDR3 nucleotides are TGTGCCAGCCGGACTAGCGGGAGCTTCGAGCAGTACTTC.

The V call is TRBV9, the J call TRBJ2-1; 14 bases are shared with TRBD2. The length of the CDR3 is 17 residues. Germline lookup yields CDR1 SGDLS and CDR2 YYNGEE. J lost 8 bases, V lost 0 bases, and 7 bases had no gene match. The CDR3 loop reads CASSVAGTSGRGDEQFF. In nucleotides, the CDR3 is TGTGCCAGCAGCGTAGCTGGGACTAGCGGGAGAGGGGATGAGCAGTTCTTC.

V usage is TRBV28 and J usage is TRBJ2-7; maybe TRBD2 (6 bases). There are 12 residues in the CDR3. Trimming took 7 bases from V and 4 from J, leaving 11 bases between them. The germline V gene has CDR1 MDHEN and CDR2 SYDVKM. Here the CDR3 DNA reads TGTGCCAGCATGCTGGGAGGTTACGAGCAGTACTTC. This gives the protein CASMLGGYEQYF. Looking up the rest from reference TRBV28 and TRBJ2-7 gives the full variable domain: DVKVTQSSRYLVKRTGEKVFLECVQDMDHENMFWYRQDPGLGLRLIYFSYDVKMKEKGDIPEGYSVSREKKERFSLILESASTNQTSMYLCASMLGGYEQYFGPGTRLTVT.

The chain uses TRBV28 and TRBJ1-1, with 12 bases identical to TRBD1. This CDR3 spans 15 amino acids. V lost 3 bases and J lost 10; bases outside the gene matches: 9. CDR1 and CDR2 (germline): MDHEN, SYDVKM. The CDR3 sequence is CASSLGGQGASRAFF. DNA of the CDR3: TGTGCCAGCAGTTTGGGGGGACAGGGGGCTTCGCGAGCTTTCTTT.

This clone was observed once. CDR3 sequence (DNA): TGTGCCAGCTCACCAATGCAGGGTGAAGCTTTCTTT. Translation: CASSPMQGEAFF. The rearrangement joins TRBV18 to TRBJ1-1, with a possible D match to TRBD1 (5 bases). Trimming took 2 bases from V and 7 from J, leaving 8 bases between them. Germline CDR1 reads KGHSH; CDR2 reads LQKENI. CDR3 length equals 12 residues.

J is TRBJ2-2 and V is TRBV10-3; the match to TRBD2 covers 7 bases. V lost 0 bases to trimming and J lost 5 bases; unmatched junction nucleotides: 3. The CDR3 runs 15 residues. Germline V gives CDR1 ENHRY, CDR2 SYGVKD. The CDR3 nucleotides are TGTGCCATCAGTGAGTCGCCTAGCGGAACCGGGGAGCTGTTTTTT. This encodes CAISESPSGTGELFF.